Listed here are 7 T cell receptor beta chains from one sample, sequenced in a study of cytotoxic CD8 clonotypes in ibrutinib-treated CLL (dated by TCRdb to the early 2020s). Library method: the immunoSEQ multiplex PCR assay. TCRdb's version of the immuneACCESS table is confined to in-frame rearrangements and falls short of the full clone set. An unresolved V gene accounts for under half of the shortfall where checked; the remainder is of unknown origin. The sample includes 100,000 to 150,000 clones, with approximately 85% observed a single time. In total, the top ten clones hold roughly 2% of the sample. The time point tag for this specimen amounts to: approximately 2 years on ibrutinib. The sequences come from PBMCs, collected after 24 months of ibrutinib treatment. These receptors all come from a human donor with chronic lymphocytic leukemia.

This clone appeared a single time. This rearrangement joins TRBV19 to TRBJ1-3, with D tentatively TRBD1 (5 bases). Germline CDR1 is LNHDA and CDR2 is SQIVND (reference sequence). The V and J ends lost 6 bases and 0 bases respectively, with 12 bases between them. There are 15 residues in the CDR3. CDR3 loop: CASSIPGFSGNTIYF. DNA for the CDR3: TGTGCCAGTAGCATTCCAGGGTTCTCTGGAAACACCATATATTTT.

The CDR3 is CASSNYDWLAGGQTNYNEQFF. The CDR3 DNA reads as TGTGCCAGTAGTAACTACGACTGGCTAGCGGGGGGCCAAACGAATTACAATGAGCAGTTCTTC. The chain couples TRBV19 to TRBJ2-1, with 11 bases fitting TRBD2. V gave up 4 bases and J gave up 4 bases; unmatched junction bases: 21. Germline CDR1 LNHDA, CDR2 SQIVND (reference sequence). The CDR3 runs 21 residues. Based on the CDR3 plus reference TRBV19 and TRBJ2-1, the full variable domain is DGGITQSPKYLFRKEGQNVTLSCEQNLNHDAMYWYRQDPGQGLRLIYYSQIVNDFQKGDIAEGYSVSREKKESFPLTVTSAQKNPTAFYLCASSNYDWLAGGQTNYNEQFFGPGTRLTVL.

The chain has TRBV5-1 and TRBJ2-2; TRBD2 matches at 11 bases. J lost 3 bases, V lost 0 bases, and 13 bases had no gene match. Germline loops: CDR1 SGHRS, CDR2 YFSETQ. This CDR3 contains 20 residues. The CDR3: CASSLASLASGGRYTGELFF. CDR3 nucleotide sequence: TGCGCCAGCAGCTTGGCCTCTTTGGCTAGCGGGGGGCGCTACACCGGGGAGCTGTTTTTT.

This clone was seen a single time. V and J are TRBV11-3 and TRBJ2-3; 16 positions agree with TRBD2. Germline assignment: CDR1 SGHNT and CDR2 YENEEA. The junction had 8 bases not matched to a gene; V was cut back by 3 bases and J by 5 bases. The CDR3 runs to 18 residues. The CDR3 DNA follows: TGTGCCAGCAGCTTGGGACTAGCGGGGGGGCCTATTCTAGATACGCAGTATTTT. Translated: CASSLGLAGGPILDTQYF. Based on the CDR3 plus reference TRBV11-3 and TRBJ2-3, the full variable domain is EAGVVQSPRYKIIEKKQPVAFWCNPISGHNTLYWYLQNLGQGPELLIRYENEEAVDDSQLPKDRFSAERLKGVDSTLKIQPAELGDSAVYLCASSLGLAGGPILDTQYFGPGTRLTVL.

Concerning this clone: Other nucleotide sequences from this sample produce the same CDR3. The rearrangement joins TRBV5-1 to TRBJ1-1; 8 bases are shared with TRBD1. CDR1 and CDR2 (germline): SGHRS, YFSETQ. Trimming took 0 bases from V and 1 from J; bases not matched to a gene: 2. CDR3 length: 15 amino acids. The chain's CDR3 is CASSLAGTGNTEAFF. CDR3 nucleotides: TGCGCCAGCAGCTTGGCCGGGACAGGGAACACTGAAGCTTTCTTT. Full variable domain (remainder filled in from reference TRBV5-1 and TRBJ1-1): KAGVTQTPRYLIKTRGQQVTLSCSPISGHRSVSWYQQTPGQGLQFLFEYFSETQRNKGNFPGRFSGRQFSNSRSEMNVSTLELGDSALYLCASSLAGTGNTEAFFGQGTRLTVV.

The chain joins TRBV5-8 to TRBJ1-4; unclear D gene. The V end lost 4 bases, the J end lost 0 bases, and 7 bases lay between the germline ends. CDR1 and CDR2 (germline): SGHTS, YDEGEE. CDR3 length equals 14 residues. This CDR3 reads CASSEVATNEKLFF. CDR3 coding DNA: TGTGCCAGCAGCGAGGTTGCAACTAATGAAAAACTGTTTTTT.

The chain recombines TRBV7-9 with TRBJ1-6, with D perhaps TRBD1 (5 bases). The CDR3 has 14 residues. The V gene's germline CDR1 is SEHNR and CDR2 FQNEAQ (reference sequence). The V gene lost 6 bases and the J gene lost 7 bases, with 13 bases spanning the gap. DNA for the CDR3: TGTGCCAGCAGGGGCGGGACGGAAAATTCACCCCTCCACTTT. Its protein product is CASRGGTENSPLHF.